The rows below give T cell receptor beta chains drawn from one sample of a study of blood T cell repertoires in COVID-19. Assay used: immunoSEQ multiplex PCR; TCRdb lists only in-frame clones, some missing. The repertoire includes around 250,000 clones, over 75% of them detected once, and approximately 9% sits in the top ten. The sample taken for sequencing was peripheral blood. These receptors were obtained from a human donor in a cohort sampled during active COVID-19. The CDR3 runs from the conserved cysteine through the conserved F or W. D genes are given only for firm matches. Clone sizes are given selectively: once, few, many, or a class where the clone is expanded.

TRBJ2-1 | . | . | TRBV7-6 | 12 | CASSPAGNEQFF | TGTGCCAGCAGCCCAGCCGGGAATGAGCAGTTCTTC
TRBJ2-2 | once | . | TRBV6-5 | 15 | CASSYWAANTGELFF | TGTGCCAGCAGTTACTGGGCCGCTAACACCGGGGAGCTGTTTTTT
TRBJ2-7 | few | . | TRBV6-2/TRBV6-3 | 15 | CASSYPPTEYYEQYF | TGTGCCAGCAGTTACCCGCCGACAGAGTACTACGAGCAGTACTTC
TRBJ2-1 | . | TRBD1 | TRBV3-1/TRBV3-2 | 16 | CASSQYRTGYDNEQFF | TGTGCCAGCAGCCAGTACCGGACAGGGTATGACAATGAGCAGTTCTTC
TRBJ2-5 | once | . | TRBV7-6 | 17 | CASSLGVGRANQETQYF | TGTGCCAGCAGCTTAGGGGTTGGGCGGGCAAACCAAGAGACCCAGTACTTC
TRBJ1-5 | few | TRBD1 | TRBV7-9 | 13 | CASSQTGGQPQHF | TGTGCCAGCAGTCAAACAGGGGGACAGCCCCAGCATTTT
TRBJ1-5 | . | TRBD1 | TRBV28 | 16 | CASSLAGTGAFGPQHF | TGTGCCAGCAGTTTAGCCGGGACAGGGGCCTTTGGGCCCCAGCATTTT
TRBJ1-1 | . | . | TRBV28 | 14 | CASTLPPRNTEAFF | TGTGCCAGCACCTTACCCCCCAGGAACACTGAAGCTTTCTTT
TRBJ1-6 | . | . | TRBV28 | 15 | CASSSSLGDNSPLHF | TGTGCCAGCAGTTCATCCCTGGGCGATAATTCACCCCTCCACTTT
TRBJ1-5 | . | TRBD1 | TRBV19 | 21 | CASSSNPDRGISNYSNQPQHF | TGTGCCAGTAGTTCCAACCCGGACAGGGGTATATCAAACTATAGCAATCAGCCCCAGCATTTT
TRBJ1-4 | few | . | TRBV4-2 | 15 | CASSQDSAEWEKLFF | TGTGCCAGCAGCCAAGATTCGGCGGAGTGGGAAAAACTGTTTTTT
TRBJ1-1 | . | TRBD1 | TRBV19 | 16 | CASSMYSTGVNTEAFF | TGTGCCAGTAGTATGTACTCGACAGGGGTTAACACTGAAGCTTTCTTT
TRBJ2-6 | . | TRBD1 | TRBV27 | 17 | CATRDRGRQSGANVLTF | TGTGCCACCCGGGACAGGGGCCGACAATCTGGGGCCAACGTCCTGACTTTC
TRBJ1-5 | once | . | TRBV21-1 | 15 | CASSNTIYSNQPQHF | TGTGCCAGCAGCAACACCATCTATAGCAATCAGCCCCAGCATTTT
TRBJ1-2 | . | TRBD1 | TRBV5-6 | 13 | CASTSTGVGGYTF | TGTGCCAGCACCTCGACAGGGGTTGGTGGCTACACCTTC
TRBJ1-5 | few | . | TRBV19 | 14 | CASTRRDVVQPQHF | TGTGCCAGTACTCGGCGGGATGTAGTACAGCCCCAGCATTTT
TRBJ2-5 | . | . | TRBV27 | 11 | CASSSGETQYF | TGTGCCAGCAGCTCAGGAGAGACCCAGTACTTC
TRBJ2-2 | . | . | TRBV10-1 | 17 | CASSEALSGTNTGELFF | TGCGCCAGCAGTGAGGCCCTCTCGGGGACGAACACCGGGGAGCTGTTTTTT
TRBJ2-5 | . | . | TRBV13 | 14 | CASSLSGYQETQYF | TGTGCCAGCAGCTTATCCGGGTACCAAGAGACCCAGTACTTC
TRBJ1-6 | . | . | TRBV6-5 | 15 | CASSKQGVPNSPLHF | TGTGCCAGCAGTAAACAGGGAGTGCCTAATTCACCCCTCCACTTT
TRBJ1-1 | . | . | TRBV12-3/TRBV12-4 | 12 | CASSLDSSEAFF | TGTGCCAGCAGTTTAGACAGTTCCGAAGCTTTCTTT
TRBJ1-4 | once | . | TRBV10-3 | 12 | CATRQSYEKLFF | TGTGCCACGCGACAGAGCTATGAAAAACTGTTTTTT
TRBJ2-5 | . | . | TRBV18 | 14 | CASSPEFYQETQYF | TGTGCCAGCTCACCCGAGTTTTACCAAGAGACCCAGTACTTC
TRBJ1-1 | . | TRBD1 | TRBV6-1 | 13 | CASSDTGGTEAFF | TGTGCCAGCAGTGATACAGGGGGTACTGAAGCTTTCTTT
TRBJ2-5 | . | TRBD1 | TRBV5-1 | 16 | CASSLTPTGGLETQYF | TGCGCCAGCAGCTTGACCCCGACAGGGGGCTTAGAGACCCAGTACTTC
TRBJ2-7 | . | . | TRBV19 | 15 | CASSIRGEAPYEQYF | TGTGCCAGTAGTATTCGCGGGGAGGCCCCTTACGAGCAGTACTTC
TRBJ1-5 | few | . | TRBV11-2 | 15 | CASSLSTVINQPQHF | TGTGCCAGCAGCTTATCTACCGTCATTAATCAGCCCCAGCATTTT
TRBJ2-7 | . | . | TRBV18 | 11 | CASSPGGEQYF | TGTGCCAGCTCACCCGGGGGCGAGCAGTACTTC
TRBJ2-7 | . | TRBD2 | TRBV6-5 | 15 | CASNRLAGGRDEQYF | TGTGCCAGCAATAGACTAGCGGGGGGGCGGGACGAGCAGTACTTC
TRBJ1-1 | few | . | TRBV11-3 | 13 | CASSLTGKTEAFF | TGTGCCAGCAGTCTAACAGGGAAAACTGAAGCTTTCTTT
TRBJ1-1 | few | . | TRBV13 | 13 | CASSPRGGTEAFF | TGTGCCAGCAGCCCCCGGGGGGGGACTGAAGCTTTCTTT
TRBJ2-3 | . | TRBD1 | TRBV7-8 | 16 | CASSSQQGIWTDTQYF | TGTGCCAGCAGCTCTCAACAGGGGATCTGGACAGATACGCAGTATTTT
TRBJ2-7 | . | . | TRBV7-2 | 13 | CASSSRTGLEQYF | TGTGCCAGCAGCTCCAGAACAGGGCTCGAGCAGTACTTC
TRBJ2-1 | . | TRBD2 | TRBV5-4 | 16 | CASSLGGGGPLNEQFF | TGTGCCAGCAGCTTGGGGGGGGGAGGGCCCCTCAATGAGCAGTTCTTC
TRBJ2-5 | . | TRBD2 | TRBV27 | 15 | CASSLLAGGEETQYF | TGTGCCAGCAGCCTACTAGCGGGGGGAGAAGAGACCCAGTACTTC
TRBJ1-1 | . | TRBD1 | TRBV19 | 13 | CASMRGRPGEAFF | TGTGCCAGTATGAGGGGGCGCCCAGGTGAAGCTTTCTTT
TRBJ2-3 | . | TRBD2 | TRBV5-1 | 19 | CASSLVLRGGIADTDTQYF | TGCGCCAGCAGCTTGGTTTTAAGGGGAGGGATAGCCGATACAGATACGCAGTATTTT
TRBJ2-5 | . | . | TRBV3-1/TRBV3-2 | 16 | CASLPKRGVFQETQYF | TGTGCCAGCTTACCTAAAAGGGGTGTTTTCCAAGAGACCCAGTACTTC
TRBJ1-5 | . | . | TRBV29-1 | 14 | CSVAERSGDQAQHF | TGCAGCGTCGCGGAGCGGTCGGGAGATCAAGCCCAGCATTTT
TRBJ2-1 | . | TRBD2 | TRBV11-2 | 16 | CASSLLAGETYNEQFF | TGTGCCAGCAGCCTCTTAGCGGGGGAAACCTACAATGAGCAGTTCTTC
TRBJ2-7 | . | TRBD2 | TRBV6-2/TRBV6-3 | 13 | CASSSRGGREQYF | TGTGCCAGCAGTTCGCGGGGGGGCCGGGAGCAGTACTTC
TRBJ2-5 | . | . | TRBV3-1/TRBV3-2 | 13 | CASSLFHSETQYF | TGTGCCAGCAGCCTTTTTCATTCAGAGACCCAGTACTTC
TRBJ1-6 | . | TRBD1 | TRBV10-2 | 13 | CASRDSYNSPLHF | TGCGCCAGCCGGGACAGCTATAATTCACCCCTCCACTTT
TRBJ2-1 | . | TRBD2 | TRBV11-3 | 19 | CASSLGLAGGLSSYNEQFF | TGTGCCAGCAGCTTAGGACTAGCGGGGGGATTAAGCTCCTACAATGAGCAGTTCTTC
TRBJ2-7 | many | TRBD2 | TRBV7-9 | 16 | CASSLSSSGLSYEQYF | TGTGCCAGCAGCTTATCTTCTAGCGGCCTCTCCTACGAGCAGTACTTC